A single sample gave rise to the 20 T cell receptor beta chains below, sequenced in a study of shared clonotypes between healthy human individuals. The table came from immunoSEQ multiplex PCR; TCRdb's copy has only in-frame clones and leaves some out. The data show hundreds of thousands of clones, 75% to 85% seen once. The sample comprised PBMCs. Source of these receptors: a middle-aged woman in good health. Some clones in this sample may be carry-over from other donors' samples.

The V call is TRBV7-6, the J call TRBJ1-1; tentative D call: TRBD1 (5 bases). The V end was cut by 5 bases, the J end by 6 bases, with 13 bases between. Germline CDR1 is SGHVS and CDR2 is FNYEAQ. This CDR3 contains 13 residues. In DNA, the CDR3 is TGTGCCAGCAGCCTGACGTTGGGGCCTGAAGCTTTCTTT. Encoded protein: CASSLTLGPEAFF.

This clone was recorded once. This chain joins TRBV5-1 and TRBJ1-2; tentative D call: TRBD1 (5 bases). V was pared by 0 bases and J by 2 bases, with 8 bases between. The CDR3 runs to 14 residues. Germline CDR1 SGHRS, CDR2 YFSETQ. The CDR3 sequence: CASSLVTGNYGYTF. As DNA, the CDR3 is TGCGCCAGCAGCTTGGTTACAGGCAACTATGGCTACACCTTC.

The chain links TRBV27 to TRBJ1-1, with 7 bases lining up with TRBD1. The CDR3 has 14 amino acids. Germline V CDR1 and CDR2: MNHEY, SMNVEV (reference sequence). The V gene end was trimmed by 6 bases and the J gene end by 4 bases; junction bases not matched to a gene: 8. The CDR3, as DNA: TGTGCCAGCAGCAAAAACAGGGGAAGCACTGAAGCTTTCTTT. This codes for CASSKNRGSTEAFF.

The chain is built from TRBV18 and TRBJ2-7, with 7 bases matching TRBD2. Germline CDR1 reads KGHSH; CDR2 reads LQKENI. This CDR3 region has 15 residues. Unmatched junction bases numbered 8, after V lost 2 bases and J lost 4 bases. The CDR3 DNA reads as TGTGCCAGCTCACCAACCGCGGGAGAAGCATACGAGCAGTACTTC. The encoded protein is CASSPTAGEAYEQYF.

This clone came up once. V is TRBV21-1 and J is TRBJ2-7; TRBD1, the table's D call, was not compared with the DNA. TRBV21-1 counts as a pseudogene. This CDR3 comprises 16 residues. CDR3 sequence (DNA): TGTGCCAGCAGCAAAGGGAGGGGACAGGCCGCGTACGAGCAGTACTTC. The encoded protein is CASSKGRGQAAYEQYF.

The sample holds a few counts of this clone. This sequence joins TRBV10-1 and TRBJ1-1; D may be TRBD1 (5 bases). The ends were cut back, 3 bases at V and 0 bases at J, with 5 bases in the middle. This CDR3 is built from 13 residues. Germline V gives CDR1 WNHNN, CDR2 SYGVQD (reference sequence). The CDR3 region is CASSEQVNTEAFF. CDR3 in DNA: TGCGCCAGCAGTGAACAGGTGAACACTGAAGCTTTCTTT.

J is TRBJ2-5 and V is TRBV27; 7 nucleotides match TRBD1. The last part of the DNA fits TRBJ2-7 better; the J call may be wrong. This CDR3 comprises 14 residues. The germline V gene encodes CDR1 MNHEY and CDR2 SMNVEV (reference sequence). CDR3 sequence (DNA): TGTGCCAGCAGTCGCCGGGCAGGGGGCTACGAGCAGTACTTC. This encodes CASSRRAGGYEQYF.

The J gene is TRBJ2-7, the V gene TRBV13, with D tentatively TRBD1 or TRBD2 (6 bases each). Trimming took off 5 bases at V and 2 bases at J, with 7 bases between the two ends. Germline V lookup: CDR1 PRHDT, CDR2 FYEKMQ (reference sequence). The CDR3 runs to 12 residues. The chain's CDR3 is CASSRGPYEQYF. The CDR3 DNA reads as TGTGCCAGCAGCCGGGGGCCCTACGAGCAGTACTTC.

The chain joins TRBV5-1 to TRBJ1-5; a possible D gene is TRBD1 (5 bases). V was trimmed by 0 bases and J by 3 bases, leaving 7 bases between them. CDR3 length: 14 residues. Per germline, CDR1 SGHRS and CDR2 YFSETQ. The CDR3 bases are TGCGCCAGCAGCTTGGAGGGGAACAATCAGCCCCAGCATTTT. Translation: CASSLEGNNQPQHF. The full variable domain, completed using reference TRBV5-1 and TRBJ1-5, is KAGVTQTPRYLIKTRGQQVTLSCSPISGHRSVSWYQQTPGQGLQFLFEYFSETQRNKGNFPGRFSGRQFSNSRSEMNVSTLELGDSALYLCASSLEGNNQPQHFGDGTRLSIL.

The chain employs TRBV28 and TRBJ2-7, with TRBD2 identical over 7 bases. CDR1 MDHEN and CDR2 SYDVKM come from the germline V gene. V trimming: 7 bases; J trimming: 3 bases; junction bases outside the gene matches: 9. This CDR3 contains 14 residues. CDR3 in amino acids: CASTPAGEYYEQYF. The CDR3 DNA reads TGTGCCAGCACCCCCGCGGGAGAGTACTACGAGCAGTACTTC.

The rearrangement uses TRBV27 and TRBJ1-4; 8 nucleotides match TRBD1. V gave up 7 bases and J gave up 8 bases; unmatched junction bases: 9. CDR1 and CDR2 from the germline V gene are MNHEY and SMNVEV (reference sequence). This CDR3 region has 14 residues. The CDR3: CASNRGQAGEKLFF. In DNA form, the CDR3 reads TGTGCCAGCAACAGGGGACAGGCGGGGGAAAAACTGTTTTTT.

On this clone: This specimen includes other DNA sequences encoding the same CDR3. This chain connects TRBV6-1 to TRBJ1-5; D remains ambiguous. With 6 bases removed from V and 0 bases from J, the gap between germline ends came to 3 bases. Germline loops: CDR1 MNHNS, CDR2 SASEGT. The length of the CDR3 is 12 residues. The CDR3 nucleotides are TGTGCCAGCAGAGGTAGCAATCAGCCCCAGCATTTT. Protein: CASRGSNQPQHF.

About this clone itself: A much bigger clone sits one base away, suggesting this may be a read error. The V gene is TRBV5-5, the J gene TRBJ2-7, with no clear D. In germline, CDR1 is SGHKS, CDR2 YYEKEE (reference sequence). The CDR3 loop spans 11 amino acids. With 4 bases removed from V and 6 bases from J, the gap between germline ends came to 8 bases. The CDR3 spells CASSPGREQYF. The CDR3 DNA reads as TGTGCCAGCAGCCCCGGGCGCGAGCAGTACTTC.

This chain links TRBV11-2 with TRBJ2-3; D might be TRBD2 (5 bases). This CDR3 has 15 residues. V lost 1 base and J lost 1, with 9 bases in between. CDR1 SGHAT and CDR2 FQNNGV come from the germline V gene. The CDR3 region is CASSLAVGGTDTQYF. Written as DNA, the CDR3 is TGTGCCAGCAGCTTAGCTGTCGGGGGCACAGATACGCAGTATTTT. The variable domain in full, with the rest retrieved from reference TRBV11-2 and TRBJ2-3, is EAGVAQSPRYKIIEKRQSVAFWCNPISGHATLYWYQQILGQGPKLLIQFQNNGVVDDSQLPKDRFSAERLKGVDSTLKIQPAKLEDSAVYLCASSLAVGGTDTQYFGPGTRLTVL.

V usage is TRBV11-2 and J usage is TRBJ2-2; 9 bases agree with TRBD2. Germline CDR1 and CDR2: SGHAT and FQNNGV. CDR3 length equals 15 residues. Germline trimming cut 6 bases from V and 0 bases from J; bases unmatched to any gene: 2. The DNA of the CDR3 is TGTGCCAGCAGGGGACTAGCCTCGAACACCGGGGAGCTGTTTTTT. Its protein product is CASRGLASNTGELFF.

The chain joins TRBV7-2 to TRBJ2-5; possibly TRBD1 for D (5 bases). Trimming shortened V by 6 bases and J by 3 bases, and 14 bases separated the two germline ends. The CDR3 extends over 14 amino acids. Germline V gene data show CDR1 as SGHTA and CDR2 as FQGNSA. CDR3 amino acids: CASSFRALKETQYF. Written as DNA, the CDR3 is TGTGCCAGCAGTTTCAGGGCCCTCAAAGAGACCCAGTACTTC.

Note on this clone: In the same sample, other DNA sequences code for this CDR3. CDR3: CASSVSGATDTQYF. CDR3 sequence (DNA): TGTGCCAGCAGTGTAAGTGGGGCCACAGATACGCAGTATTTT. The V call is TRBV6-1, the J call TRBJ2-3; D might be TRBD1 (5 bases). The CDR3 has 14 amino acids. The V and J ends lost 4 bases and 2 bases respectively, with 10 bases between them. CDR1 is MNHNS and CDR2 is SASEGT in the germline V gene.

The rearrangement uses TRBV18 and TRBJ2-7; the D gene is possibly TRBD2 (6 bases). Trimming left V 6 bases short and J 0 bases short, with 18 bases between. This CDR3 has 16 residues. Germline loops: CDR1 KGHSH, CDR2 LQKENI. The CDR3 protein is CASSAAAGISSYEQYF. In DNA form, the CDR3 reads TGTGCCAGCTCTGCTGCTGCGGGGATTAGCTCCTACGAGCAGTACTTC.

The chain carries TRBV11-2 and TRBJ2-1, with TRBD2 matching over 8 bases. Germline trimming cut 5 bases from V and 7 bases from J; bases unmatched to any gene: 13. This CDR3 has 16 amino acids. Germline V gene sequence: CDR1 SGHAT, CDR2 FQNNGV. This CDR3 is CASSNPGGGRRNEQFF. The CDR3 region has the DNA TGTGCCAGCAGCAACCCAGGCGGGGGGCGCAGAAATGAGCAGTTCTTC.

The rearrangement joins TRBV25-1 to TRBJ1-2, with a possible D match to TRBD1 (6 bases). CDR1 MGHDK and CDR2 SYGVNS come from the germline V gene. The CDR3 has 12 residues. Trimming pared 4 bases from V and 7 bases from J, leaving 10 bases between. CDR3 region: CASSAGQFGYTF. The CDR3 nucleotides are TGTGCCAGCAGTGCAGGACAGTTTGGCTACACCTTC.